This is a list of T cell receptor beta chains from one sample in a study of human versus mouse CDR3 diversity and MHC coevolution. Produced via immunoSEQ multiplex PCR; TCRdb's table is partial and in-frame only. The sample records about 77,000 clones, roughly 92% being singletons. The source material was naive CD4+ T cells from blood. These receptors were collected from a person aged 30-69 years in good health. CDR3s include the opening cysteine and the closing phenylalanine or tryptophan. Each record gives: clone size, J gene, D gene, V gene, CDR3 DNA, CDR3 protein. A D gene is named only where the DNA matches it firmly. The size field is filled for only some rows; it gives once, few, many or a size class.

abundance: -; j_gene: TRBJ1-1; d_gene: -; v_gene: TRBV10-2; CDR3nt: TGCGCCAGCAGACATCAGGGTTCGGGCACTGAAGCTTTCTTT; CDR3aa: CASRHQGSGTEAFF
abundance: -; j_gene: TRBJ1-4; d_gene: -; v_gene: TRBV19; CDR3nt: TGTGCCAGTAGACCTACTCCAATGCCGGGACACCGCGATGAAAAACTGTTTTTT; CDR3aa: CASRPTPMPGHRDEKLFF
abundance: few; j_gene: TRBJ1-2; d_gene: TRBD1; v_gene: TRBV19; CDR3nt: TGTGCCAGTAGTGCAACGACAGGGAGAGGCTACACCTTC; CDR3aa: CASSATTGRGYTF
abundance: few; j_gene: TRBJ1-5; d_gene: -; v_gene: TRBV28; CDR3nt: TGTGCCAGCAGTTTCGTTTTTCAGCCCCAGCATTTT; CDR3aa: CASSFVFQPQHF
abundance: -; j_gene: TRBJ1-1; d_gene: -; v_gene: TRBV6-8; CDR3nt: TGTGCCAGCAGTCACCTGGGGCACGGTACCACTGAAGCTTTCTTT; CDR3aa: CASSHLGHGTTEAFF
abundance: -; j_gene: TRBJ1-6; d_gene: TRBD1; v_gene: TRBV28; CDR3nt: TGTGCCAGCAGTCTCATATCCGGGACAGGGGGTTTAAGGGGGTTTAATAATTCACCCCTCCACTTT; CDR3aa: CASSLISGTGGLRGFNNSPLHF
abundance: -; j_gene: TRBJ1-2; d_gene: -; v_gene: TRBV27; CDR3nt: TGTGCCAGCAGGGGACTTAACTATGGCTACACCTTC; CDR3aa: CASRGLNYGYTF
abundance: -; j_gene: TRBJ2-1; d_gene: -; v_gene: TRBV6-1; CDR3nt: TGTGCCAGCAGTGAATTAATGGAGGGGGCCAATGAGCAGTTCTTC; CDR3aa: CASSELMEGANEQFF
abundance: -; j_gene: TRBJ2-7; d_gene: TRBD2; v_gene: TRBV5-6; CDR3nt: TGTGCCAGCAGCTTGAAGACTAGCGGAGCCTACGAGCAGTACTTC; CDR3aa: CASSLKTSGAYEQYF
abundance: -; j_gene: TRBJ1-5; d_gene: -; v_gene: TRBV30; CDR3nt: TGTGCCTGGAGTGTCGGGGGTGGTGGCAATCAGCCCCAGCATTTT; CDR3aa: CAWSVGGGGNQPQHF
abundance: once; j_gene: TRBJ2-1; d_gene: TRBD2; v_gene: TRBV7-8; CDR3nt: TGTGCCACCCGGGCGGGGGGGGACAATGAGCAGTTCTTC; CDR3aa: CATRAGGDNEQFF
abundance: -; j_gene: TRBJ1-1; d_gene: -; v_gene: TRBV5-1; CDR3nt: TGCGCCAGCAGCTTGGACAGGGTGAATTGGAACACTGAAGCTTTCTTT; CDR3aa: CASSLDRVNWNTEAFF
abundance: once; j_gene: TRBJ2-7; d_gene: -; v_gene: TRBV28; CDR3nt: TGTGCCAGCAGTCCACCGGGGACACTAATCTACGAGCAGTACTTC; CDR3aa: CASSPPGTLIYEQYF
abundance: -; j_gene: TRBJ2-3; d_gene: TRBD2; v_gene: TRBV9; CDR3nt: TGTGCCAGCAGCGCAAGACTAGCGGGGGGGAGCCTCACAGATACGCAGTATTTT; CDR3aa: CASSARLAGGSLTDTQYF
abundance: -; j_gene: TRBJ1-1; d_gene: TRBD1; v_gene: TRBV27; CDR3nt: TGTGCCAGCAGCCGGGGACAGCGATCTGAAGCTTTCTTT; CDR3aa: CASSRGQRSEAFF
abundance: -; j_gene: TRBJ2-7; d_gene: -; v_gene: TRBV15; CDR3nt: TGTGCCACCAGCAGAGACCCCGTTGGAGGGGTCTCCTACGAGCAGTACTTC; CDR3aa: CATSRDPVGGVSYEQYF
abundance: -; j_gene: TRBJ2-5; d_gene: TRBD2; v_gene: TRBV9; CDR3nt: TGTGCCAGCAGCGCTAGCGGGGGGGCAGAGACCCAGTACTTC; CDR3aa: CASSASGGAETQYF
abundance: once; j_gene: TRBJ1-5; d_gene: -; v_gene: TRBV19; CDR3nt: TGTGCCAGTAACCCCAACCAAGTGACAACCAACAATCAGCCCCAGCATTTT; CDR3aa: CASNPNQVTTNNQPQHF
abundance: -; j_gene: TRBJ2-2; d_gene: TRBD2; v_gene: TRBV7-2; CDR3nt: TGTGCCAGCAGCCGAGGGACTAGCGGGTCGAACACCGGGGAGCTGTTTTTT; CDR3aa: CASSRGTSGSNTGELFF
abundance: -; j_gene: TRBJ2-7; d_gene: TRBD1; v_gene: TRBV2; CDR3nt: TGTGCCAGCAGTAACGGACAGGGTTTATCCTACGAGCAGTACTTC; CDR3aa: CASSNGQGLSYEQYF
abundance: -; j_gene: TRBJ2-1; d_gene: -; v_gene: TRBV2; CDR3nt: TGTGCAGCACCTAGGAAAAGGGACTCCTCCTACAATGAGCAGTTCTTC; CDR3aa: CAAPRKRDSSYNEQFF
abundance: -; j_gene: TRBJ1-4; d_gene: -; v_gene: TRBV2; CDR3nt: TGTGCCAGCAGTGACGCGGCAGGGGAGGAAAAACTGTTTTTT; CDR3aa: CASSDAAGEEKLFF
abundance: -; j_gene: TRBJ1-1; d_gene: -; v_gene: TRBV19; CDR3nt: TGTGCCAGTAGTATAGGATCCGCAACGGTCGGGGTCACTGAAGCTTTCTTT; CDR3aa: CASSIGSATVGVTEAFF
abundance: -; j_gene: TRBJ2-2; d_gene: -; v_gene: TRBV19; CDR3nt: TGTGCCAGTAGTATCCTGGGGGGTTCCACCGGGGAGCTGTTTTTT; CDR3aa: CASSILGGSTGELFF
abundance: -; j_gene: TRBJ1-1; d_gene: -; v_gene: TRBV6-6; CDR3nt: TGTGCCAGCAGTTACCAAATGGGACTCAACACTGAAGCTTTCTTT; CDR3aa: CASSYQMGLNTEAFF
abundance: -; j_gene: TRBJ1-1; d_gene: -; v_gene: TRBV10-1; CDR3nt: TGCGCCAGCAGTGACTCCGACAGGACCCCCAATATGAACACTGAAGCTTTCTTT; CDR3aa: CASSDSDRTPNMNTEAFF
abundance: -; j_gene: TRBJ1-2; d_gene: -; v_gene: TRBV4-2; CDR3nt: TGTGCCAGCAGCCCGGACCGGGAAGCCAACTATGGCTACACCTTC; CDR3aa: CASSPDREANYGYTF
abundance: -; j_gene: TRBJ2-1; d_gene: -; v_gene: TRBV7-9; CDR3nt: TGTGCCAGCAGCCCTGGGACCGGGACTCAAAACAATGAGCAGTTCTTC; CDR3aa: CASSPGTGTQNNEQFF
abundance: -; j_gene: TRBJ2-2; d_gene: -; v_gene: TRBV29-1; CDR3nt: TGCAGTCTCAGGGAGGACACCGGGGAGCTGTTTTTT; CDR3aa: CSLREDTGELFF
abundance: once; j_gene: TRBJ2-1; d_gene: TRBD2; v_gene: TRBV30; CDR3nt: TGTGCCTGGAGTGTACAAGCGGGAGGTCTCAATGAGCAGTTCTTC; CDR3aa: CAWSVQAGGLNEQFF
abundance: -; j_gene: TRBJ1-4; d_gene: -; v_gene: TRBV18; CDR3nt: TGTGCCAGCTCACCACCGATCGGAGGGGCAACTAATGAAAAACTGTTTTTT; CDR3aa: CASSPPIGGATNEKLFF
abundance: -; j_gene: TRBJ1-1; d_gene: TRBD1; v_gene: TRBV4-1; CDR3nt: TGCGCCAGCAGCCAACACCGGGACAGGCCCGAAGCTTTCTTT; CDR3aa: CASSQHRDRPEAFF
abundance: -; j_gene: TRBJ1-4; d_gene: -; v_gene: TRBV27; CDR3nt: TGTGCCAGCAGTTCGCAGTGGCGGGCTAATGAAAAACTGTTTTTT; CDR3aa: CASSSQWRANEKLFF
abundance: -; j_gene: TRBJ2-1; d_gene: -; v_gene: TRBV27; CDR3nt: TGTGCCAGCAGTTTAGGGCCAGGCGACCGTCAGCAGTTCTTC; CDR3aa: CASSLGPGDRQQFF
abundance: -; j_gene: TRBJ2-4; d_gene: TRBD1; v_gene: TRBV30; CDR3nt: TGTGCTACCGACAGGGACGTGGCCAAAAACATTCAGTACTTC; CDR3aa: CATDRDVAKNIQYF
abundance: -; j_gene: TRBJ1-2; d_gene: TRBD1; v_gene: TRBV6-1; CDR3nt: TGTGCCAGCAGTCCCGACAGGGCAAACGGCTACACCTTC; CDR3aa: CASSPDRANGYTF
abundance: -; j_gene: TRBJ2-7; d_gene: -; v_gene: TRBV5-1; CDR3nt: TGCGCCAGCAGCTTGGCTATTCAAGCCTACGAGCAGTACTTC; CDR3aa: CASSLAIQAYEQYF
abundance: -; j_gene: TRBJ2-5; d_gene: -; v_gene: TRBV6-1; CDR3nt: TGTGCCAGCAGCGAAGGGGACATAGAGACCCAGTACTTC; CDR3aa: CASSEGDIETQYF
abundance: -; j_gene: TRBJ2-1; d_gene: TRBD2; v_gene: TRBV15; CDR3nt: TGTGCCACCTGGGACTGGACTAGCGGGTCGGAGCAGTTCTTC; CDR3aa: CATWDWTSGSEQFF
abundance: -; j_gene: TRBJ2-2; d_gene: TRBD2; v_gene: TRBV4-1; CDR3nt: TGCGCCAGCAGCCAGGGTCGGGGGACTAGCGACCGGGAGCTGTTTTTT; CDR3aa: CASSQGRGTSDRELFF
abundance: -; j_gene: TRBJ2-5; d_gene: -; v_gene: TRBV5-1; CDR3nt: TGCGCCAGCAGTTCCCGGGGAGGCCAAGAGACCCAGTACTTC; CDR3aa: CASSSRGGQETQYF